This T cell receptor beta chain was found in a study of radiotherapy plus CTLA-4 blockade in lung cancer. The germline V and J ends were trimmed by 9 bases and 7 bases, with 18 bases remaining between them. Germline V lookup: CDR1 MGHRA, CDR2 YSYEKL. This CDR3 has 13 amino acids. TCRdb's copy holds only in-frame clones and misses some; the assay was immunoSEQ multiplex PCR. The data show approximately 89,000 clones, under 80% seen once. The chain employs TRBV4-1 and TRBJ1-1, with a possible D match to TRBD1 (6 bases). The clonotype was recovered from a human donor with non-small cell lung cancer who had a partial response to radiotherapy plus ipilimumab. Some clones in this sample may be carry-over from other donors' samples. Source: peripheral blood, taken from a patient treated with radiotherapy plus ipilimumab. CDR3 sequence: CASSTGRTYEAFF. The CDR3 DNA sequence: TGCGCCAGTTCGACAGGTCGTACCTATGAAGCTTTCTTT.